These 9 T cell receptor beta chains were sequenced from one sample in a study of blood T cell repertoires in COVID-19. TCRdb's copy holds only in-frame clones and misses some; the assay was immunoSEQ multiplex PCR. The data hold roughly 100,000 clones, with approximately 89% observed a single time. The sequenced sample consisted of peripheral blood. The receptor source for this set is a woman at least 80 years old in a cohort sampled during active COVID-19.

This chain uses TRBV12-3 or TRBV12-4 with TRBJ1-1; weak D call: TRBD1 (6 bases). The CDR3 consists of 13 residues. The V end was cut by 6 bases, the J end by 8 bases, with 16 bases between. The DNA of the CDR3 is TGTGCCAGCAGGTATACCGGGACATCAGAAGCTTTCTTT. Protein sequence: CASRYTGTSEAFF.

The chain couples TRBV5-1 to TRBJ2-1, with 12 nucleotides matching TRBD2. Germline loops: CDR1 SGHRS, CDR2 YFSETQ. The CDR3 loop spans 17 amino acids. The V segment lost 2 bases and the J segment 5 bases; nucleotides outside the gene matches: 8. CDR3 sequence reads: CASSFTSLAGGNNEQFF. CDR3 nucleotides: TGCGCCAGCAGCTTCACCTCTCTAGCGGGGGGGAACAATGAGCAGTTCTTC.

J is TRBJ2-7 and V is TRBV10-2; 11 bases line up with TRBD1. From germline, CDR1 is WSHSY and CDR2 SAAADI. The CDR3 extends over 13 amino acids. Unmatched junction bases numbered 2, after V lost 7 bases and J lost 3 bases. CDR3 sequence: CASTGTGGYEQYF. CDR3 DNA: TGCGCCAGCACCGGGACAGGGGGCTACGAGCAGTACTTC.

This sequence joins TRBV21-1 and TRBJ1-1. TRBV21-1 constitutes a pseudogene. The CDR3 has 15 residues. CDR3 in DNA: TGTGCCAGCAGCCGCCTCCCGGGGAAGAACACTGAAGCTTTCTTT. Its translation: CASSRLPGKNTEAFF.

This chain links TRBV28 with TRBJ2-1, with D possibly matching TRBD2 (5 bases). This CDR3 comprises 16 residues. Trimming left V 6 bases short and J 4 bases short, with 19 bases between. Germline CDR1 and CDR2: MDHEN and SYDVKM. The CDR3 here is CASSGRWGVKYNEQFF. DNA of the CDR3: TGTGCCAGCAGCGGACGCTGGGGAGTCAAGTACAATGAGCAGTTCTTC.

V and J are TRBV5-6 and TRBJ2-7, with D possibly matching TRBD2 (6 bases). CDR3 size: 14 residues. Trimming took 3 bases from V and 5 from J, leaving 15 bases between them. Germline V gene data show CDR1 as SGHDT and CDR2 as YYEEEE. The CDR3 loop is CASSSYRGRNEQYF. CDR3 bases: TGTGCCAGCAGCTCCTACCGGGGGAGAAACGAGCAGTACTTC.

The V gene is TRBV5-1, the J gene TRBJ1-4, with a possible D match to TRBD1 (6 bases). The germline V and J ends were trimmed by 2 bases and 8 bases, with 16 bases remaining between them. This CDR3 is built from 15 residues. CDR1 is SGHRS, CDR2 YFSETQ, per germline. CDR3 protein: CASSFWGRTGEKLFF. DNA of the CDR3: TGCGCCAGCAGCTTCTGGGGGCGGACGGGGGAAAAACTGTTTTTT.

The chain links TRBV11-2 to TRBJ1-1; TRBD1 might be the D (6 bases). V was trimmed by 1 base and J by 6 bases, leaving 18 bases between them. CDR1 and CDR2 (germline): SGHAT, FQNNGV. The CDR3 totals 16 residues. As DNA, the CDR3 is TGTGCCAGCAGCTTAGGCCATCGGGGGGCGGTATCTGAAGCTTTCTTT. Translating it yields CASSLGHRGAVSEAFF.

V and J are TRBV5-1 and TRBJ2-1; D perhaps matches TRBD1 (5 bases). Germline loops: CDR1 SGHRS, CDR2 YFSETQ. The CDR3 covers 14 residues. With 4 bases removed from V and 2 bases from J, the gap between germline ends came to 10 bases. CDR3 DNA sequence: TGCGCCAGCAGCGAGGACACCGCCTACAATGAGCAGTTCTTC. Protein: CASSEDTAYNEQFF. The complete variable domain, with remaining parts taken from reference TRBV5-1 and TRBJ2-1, reads KAGVTQTPRYLIKTRGQQVTLSCSPISGHRSVSWYQQTPGQGLQFLFEYFSETQRNKGNFPGRFSGRQFSNSRSEMNVSTLELGDSALYLCASSEDTAYNEQFFGPGTRLTVL.